The sequence of this T cell receptor beta chain was determined in a study of human T cells and chemical hapten exposure. Study-wide background: Weekly scalp doses of diphenylcyclopropenone were given to patients during the roughly 24-week study. DPC at 0.01% went onto the upper back in patch tests, read at 6 days. Affected patients, primarily female, had alopecia areata, totalis or universalis.

This clonotype was seen repeatedly, ten times or more. TCRdb fed the RACE reads into MiXCR, producing one record per CDR3 protein. The sample yields approximately 49,000 distinct CDR3 sequences, 8% to 9.5% seen once. Time point defined: patch test 1, 2 weeks after DPC sensitization. As to treatment: therapeutic diphenylcyclopropenone sensitization with weekly scalp DPC. Total RNA came from unfractionated whole blood. The CDR3 is made up of 15 amino acids. Germline-derived CDR1 and CDR2 are SGHNT and YENEEA. Deletions cut 5 bases from V and 4 bases from J, with 15 bases between. The sample here was whole blood, taken in connection with sensitization to the hapten diphenylcyclopropenone (DPC). This TCR came from a woman in her forties or fifties with alopecia areata. Some clones in this sample may be carry-over from other donors' samples. V gene TRBV11-3 combines with J gene TRBJ2-1; D is ambiguous. This CDR3 reads CASSPAMNSYNEQFF. The DNA for the CDR3 is TGTGCCAGCAGCCCCGCCATGAATTCTTACAATGAGCAGTTCTTC.